This T cell receptor (beta chain) is from a study of CD8 T cells in ankylosing spondylitis. Per germline, CDR1 SGHRS and CDR2 YFSETQ. After removal of 3 bases from V and 0 bases from J, the junction contained 3 bases not matched to a gene. The CDR3 length is 15 residues. For TCR beta, libraries came from quantitative 5'-RACE with molecular barcodes. In TCRdb, the 5' RACE reads were re-called with MiXCR into one record per CDR3 protein. The sample contains about 340,000 distinct CDR3 sequences, roughly 14% of which appear only once. The chain employs TRBV5-1 and TRBJ2-1; 7 bases map to TRBD2. This clonotype was sampled from a male donor with ankylosing spondylitis or in good health (not recorded which). Sequenced material: blood, either unsorted or a sorted T cell fraction (not recorded which). For the CDR3, the DNA is TGCGCCAGCAGCTCGGGCGGGAGCTCCTACAATGAGCAGTTCTTC. This gives the protein CASSSGGSSYNEQFF.